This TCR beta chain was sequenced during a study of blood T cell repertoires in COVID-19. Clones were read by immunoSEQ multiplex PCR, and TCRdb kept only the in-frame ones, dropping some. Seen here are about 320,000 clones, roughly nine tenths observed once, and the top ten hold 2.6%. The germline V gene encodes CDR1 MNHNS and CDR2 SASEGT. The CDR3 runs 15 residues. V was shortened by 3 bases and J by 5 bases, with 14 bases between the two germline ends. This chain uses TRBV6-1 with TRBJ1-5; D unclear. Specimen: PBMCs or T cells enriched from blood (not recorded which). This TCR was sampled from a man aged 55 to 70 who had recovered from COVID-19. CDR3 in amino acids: CASSEDSRYDQPQHF. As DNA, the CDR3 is TGTGCCAGCAGTGAGGATAGCAGATACGATCAGCCCCAGCATTTT.